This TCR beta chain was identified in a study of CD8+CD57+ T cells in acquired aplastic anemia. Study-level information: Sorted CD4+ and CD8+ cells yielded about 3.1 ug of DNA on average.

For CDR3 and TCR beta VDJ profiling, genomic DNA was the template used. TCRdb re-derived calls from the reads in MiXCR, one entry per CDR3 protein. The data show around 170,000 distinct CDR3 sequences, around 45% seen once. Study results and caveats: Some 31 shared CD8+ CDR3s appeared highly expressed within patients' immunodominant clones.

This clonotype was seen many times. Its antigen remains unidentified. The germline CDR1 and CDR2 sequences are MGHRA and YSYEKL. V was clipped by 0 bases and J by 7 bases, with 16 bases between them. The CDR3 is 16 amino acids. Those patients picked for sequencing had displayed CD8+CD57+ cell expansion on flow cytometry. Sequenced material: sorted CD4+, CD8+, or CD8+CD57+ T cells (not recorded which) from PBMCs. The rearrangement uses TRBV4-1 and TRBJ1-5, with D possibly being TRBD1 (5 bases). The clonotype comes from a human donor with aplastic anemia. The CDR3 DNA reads TGCGCCAGCAGCCAAGATCGGGGACTGCCTGGACAGCCCCAGCATTTT. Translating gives CASSQDRGLPGQPQHF.